The T cell receptor (beta chain) under discussion was sequenced for a study of post-analysis software for immune sequencing data. Across the whole study: Relapsing-remitting, secondary progressive and progressive-relapsing courses of multiple sclerosis were included. Findings of the study overall: Compared against controls, patients with multiple sclerosis displayed significantly lower normalized Chao1 diversity. Four to six TRBV segments were more frequent in patients than controls; TRBV5-6, TRBV5-1 and TRBV20-1 belonged to this group.

Unique molecular identifiers had been added to the TCR beta cDNA libraries. The yield from about 1 to 10 million T cells was 500,000 or so cDNA molecules in total. MiXCR, applied by TCRdb to the PCR reads, yields one record per CDR3 protein. The sample shows about 570,000 distinct CDR3 sequences, approximately 34% of them seen only once. This CDR3 region has 15 residues. The V gene lost 6 bases and the J gene lost 2 bases, with 16 bases spanning the gap. There are a few counts of this clonotype. The antigen is unknown. V and J are TRBV12-3 or TRBV12-4 and TRBJ1-1; TRBD1 might be the D (6 bases). The specimen sequenced was blood. The receptor's source is a girl aged 2-17 years with multiple sclerosis. The CDR3 nucleotides are TGTGCCAGCAGCCTTCTCCTACAGGGTAACACTGAAGCTTTCTTT. Its translation: CASSLLLQGNTEAFF.